Below, 10 T cell receptor beta chains from the same sample are listed, as sequenced in a study of blood T cell repertoires in COVID-19. Clones were sequenced by immunoSEQ multiplex PCR, and TCRdb holds only the in-frame ones, with some missing. The sample records about 200,000 clones, roughly nine tenths being singletons. Sequencing input: peripheral blood. These TCRs come from a woman in her 70s with acute or convalescent COVID-19.

The CDR3 sequence: CASSYMTRVQETQYF. CDR3 DNA: TGTGCCAGCAGTTATATGACTAGGGTCCAGGAGACCCAGTACTTC. J is TRBJ2-5 and V is TRBV6-2 or TRBV6-3; D possibly corresponds to TRBD2 (6 bases). Trimming removed 3 bases from V and 5 bases from J, with 16 bases in between. CDR3 length equals 15 residues. Germline CDR1 is MNHEY and CDR2 is SVGEGT.

This rearrangement joins TRBV9 to TRBJ1-4, with D possibly being TRBD1 (5 bases). This CDR3 contains 14 residues. Germline V gives CDR1 SGDLS, CDR2 YYNGEE. V lost 2 bases and J lost 6, with 11 bases in between. The CDR3 DNA follows: TGTGCCAGCAGCGTCGACTTACAGGATGAAAAACTGTTTTTT. Encoded protein: CASSVDLQDEKLFF.

The chain couples TRBV4-2 to TRBJ2-2; perhaps TRBD2 as D (7 bases). V was shortened by 3 bases and J by 5 bases, with 10 bases between the two germline ends. CDR3 length equals 14 residues. The germline CDR1 and CDR2 sequences are LGHNA and YNFKEQ. CDR3 sequence reads: CASSQGGGTGELFF. Written as DNA, the CDR3 is TGTGCCAGCAGCCAGGGAGGGGGGACCGGGGAGCTGTTTTTT.

CDR3 in DNA: TGTGCCAGCAGCTTGGCCAGGGATCAAGAGACCCAGTACTTC. This codes for CASSLARDQETQYF. V is TRBV5-6 and J is TRBJ2-5, with a possible D match to TRBD1 (5 bases). The ends were cut back, 0 bases at V and 2 bases at J, with 8 bases in the middle. There are 14 residues in the CDR3. The germline V gene has CDR1 SGHDT and CDR2 YYEEEE.

CDR3 protein: CASSWIGTASTDTQYF. CDR3 coding DNA: TGTGCCAGTAGTTGGATTGGGACAGCTAGCACAGATACGCAGTATTTT. The rearrangement links TRBV19 to TRBJ2-3, with 7 bases lining up with TRBD1. Germline CDR1 LNHDA, CDR2 SQIVND (reference sequence). This CDR3 has 16 residues. The ends lost 5 bases at V and 0 bases at J; junction bases unmatched: 8.

The rearrangement joins TRBV7-9 to TRBJ2-7; D ambiguous. The CDR3 has 14 residues. With 4 bases removed from V and 4 bases from J, the gap between germline ends came to 14 bases. Looked up from germline, CDR1 is SEHNR and CDR2 is FQNEAQ (reference sequence). This CDR3 is CASSSHIRLYEQYF. The CDR3 region has the DNA TGTGCCAGCAGCTCACACATCCGCTTGTACGAGCAGTACTTC.

This clone was counted at least ten times. The J gene is TRBJ2-1, the V gene TRBV24-1; 11 bases are shared with TRBD2. CDR1 is KGHDR and CDR2 is SFDVKD in the germline V gene. V shed 4 bases and J 7 bases; nucleotides not matched to a gene: 8. The CDR3 length is 16 residues. In nucleotides, the CDR3 is TGTGCCACCAGTGACACCGGGACTAGCGGAGTTAATGAGCAGTTCTTC. This codes for CATSDTGTSGVNEQFF.

The gene calls are TRBV27 and TRBJ2-3; TRBD2 agrees at 13 bases. The CDR3 length is 16 residues. The germline V gene encodes CDR1 MNHEY and CDR2 SMNVEV (reference sequence). V gave up 6 bases and J gave up 2 bases; unmatched junction bases: 5. CDR3 residues: CASRATSGRFTDTQYF. The CDR3 nucleotides read TGTGCCAGCAGGGCGACTAGCGGGAGGTTCACAGATACGCAGTATTTT.

The rearrangement joins TRBV11-3 to TRBJ1-1; no definite D call. The germline V gene encodes CDR1 SGHNT and CDR2 YENEEA. Trimming took off 2 bases at V and 3 bases at J, with 13 bases between the two ends. The CDR3 totals 15 residues. The CDR3 DNA is TGTGCCAGCAGCTTAACGGCCGGGTTCCACACTGAAGCTTTCTTT. It yields the protein CASSLTAGFHTEAFF.

This sequence joins TRBV6-5 and TRBJ1-5, with D uncertain. The CDR3 has 12 amino acids. Trimming removed 6 bases at V and 9 bases at J, with 12 bases between. CDR1 MNHEY and CDR2 SVGAGI come from the germline V gene. The CDR3 DNA sequence: TGTGCCAGCAGCTCTAGCCTGGGGCCCCAGCATTTT. It yields the protein CASSSSLGPQHF.